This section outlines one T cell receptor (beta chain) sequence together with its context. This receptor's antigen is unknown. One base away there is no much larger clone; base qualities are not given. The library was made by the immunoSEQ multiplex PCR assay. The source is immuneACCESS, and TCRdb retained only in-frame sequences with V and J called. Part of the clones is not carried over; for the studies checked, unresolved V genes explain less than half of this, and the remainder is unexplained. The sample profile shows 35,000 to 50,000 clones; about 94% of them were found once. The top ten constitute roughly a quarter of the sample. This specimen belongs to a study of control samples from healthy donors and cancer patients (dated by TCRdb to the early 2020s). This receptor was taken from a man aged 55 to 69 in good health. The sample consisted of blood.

The DNA reads as follows: TGTGCCAGCAGTTACTTACAGGACAGCAATTCACCCCTCCACTTT. This sequence encodes CASSYLQDSNSPLHF. This sequence uses TRBV27 and TRBJ1-6, with a tentative D gene TRBD1 over 6 matching bases. Trimming takes 4 bases from V and 7 bases from J, and the germline ends sit 14 bases apart. The CDR3 spans 15 residues, from the cysteine through the phenylalanine. Of all the DNA, just the CDR3 is kept, 45 bases in frame from base 1. Per the germline V gene (reference sequence), MNHEY is the CDR1 and SMNVEV is the CDR2.